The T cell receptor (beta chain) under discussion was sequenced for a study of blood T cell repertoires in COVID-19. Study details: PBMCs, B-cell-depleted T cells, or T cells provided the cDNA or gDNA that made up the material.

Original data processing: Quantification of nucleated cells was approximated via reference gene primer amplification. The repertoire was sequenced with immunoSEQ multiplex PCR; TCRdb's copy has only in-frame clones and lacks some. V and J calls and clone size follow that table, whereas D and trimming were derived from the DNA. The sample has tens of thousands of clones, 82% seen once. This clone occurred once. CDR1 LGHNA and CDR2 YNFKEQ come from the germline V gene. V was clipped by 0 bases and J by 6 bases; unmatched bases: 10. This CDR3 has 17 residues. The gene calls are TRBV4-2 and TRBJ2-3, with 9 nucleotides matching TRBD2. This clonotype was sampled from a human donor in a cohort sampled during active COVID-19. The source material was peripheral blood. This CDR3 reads CASSQENGGGAEDTQYF. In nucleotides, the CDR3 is TGTGCCAGCAGCCAAGAGAACGGCGGGGGGGCTGAGGATACGCAGTATTTT.